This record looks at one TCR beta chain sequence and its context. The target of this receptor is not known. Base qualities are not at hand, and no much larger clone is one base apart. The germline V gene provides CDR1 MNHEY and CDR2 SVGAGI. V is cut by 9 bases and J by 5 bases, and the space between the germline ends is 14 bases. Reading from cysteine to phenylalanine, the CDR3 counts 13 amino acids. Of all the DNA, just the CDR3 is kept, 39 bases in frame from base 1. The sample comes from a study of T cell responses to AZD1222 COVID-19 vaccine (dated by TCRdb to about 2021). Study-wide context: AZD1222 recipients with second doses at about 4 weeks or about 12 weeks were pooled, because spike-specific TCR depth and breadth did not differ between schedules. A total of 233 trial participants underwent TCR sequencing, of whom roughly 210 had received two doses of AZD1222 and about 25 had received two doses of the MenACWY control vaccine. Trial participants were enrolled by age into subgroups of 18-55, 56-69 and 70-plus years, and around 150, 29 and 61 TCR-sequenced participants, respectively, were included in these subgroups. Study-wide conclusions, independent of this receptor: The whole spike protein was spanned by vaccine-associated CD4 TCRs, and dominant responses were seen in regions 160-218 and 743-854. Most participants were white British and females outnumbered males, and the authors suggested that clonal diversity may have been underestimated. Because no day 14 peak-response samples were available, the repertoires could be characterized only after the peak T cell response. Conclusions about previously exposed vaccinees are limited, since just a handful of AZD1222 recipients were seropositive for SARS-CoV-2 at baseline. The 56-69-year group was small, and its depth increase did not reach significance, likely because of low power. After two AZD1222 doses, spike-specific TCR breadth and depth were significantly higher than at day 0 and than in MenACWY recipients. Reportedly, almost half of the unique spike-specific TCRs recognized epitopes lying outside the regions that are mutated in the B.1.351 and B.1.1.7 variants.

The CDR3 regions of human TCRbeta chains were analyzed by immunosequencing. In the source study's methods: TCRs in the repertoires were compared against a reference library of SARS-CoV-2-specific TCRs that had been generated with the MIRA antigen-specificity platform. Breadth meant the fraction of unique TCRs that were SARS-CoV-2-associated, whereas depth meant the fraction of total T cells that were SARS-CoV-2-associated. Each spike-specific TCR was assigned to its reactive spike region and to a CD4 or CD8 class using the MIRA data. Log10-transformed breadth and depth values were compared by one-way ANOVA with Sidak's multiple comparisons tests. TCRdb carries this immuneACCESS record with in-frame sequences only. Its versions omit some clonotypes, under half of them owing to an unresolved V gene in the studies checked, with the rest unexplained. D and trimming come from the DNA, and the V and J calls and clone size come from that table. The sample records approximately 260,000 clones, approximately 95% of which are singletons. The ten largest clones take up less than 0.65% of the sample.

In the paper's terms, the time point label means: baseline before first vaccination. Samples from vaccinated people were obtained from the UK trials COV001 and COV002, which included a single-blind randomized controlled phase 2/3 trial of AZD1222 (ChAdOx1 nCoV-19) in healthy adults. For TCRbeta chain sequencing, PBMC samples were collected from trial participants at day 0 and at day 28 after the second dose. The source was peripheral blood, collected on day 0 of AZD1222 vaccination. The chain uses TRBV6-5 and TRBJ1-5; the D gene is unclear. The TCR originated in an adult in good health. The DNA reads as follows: TGTGCCAGTAGAATAGGGATTGATCAGCCCCAGCATTTT. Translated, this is CASRIGIDQPQHF.